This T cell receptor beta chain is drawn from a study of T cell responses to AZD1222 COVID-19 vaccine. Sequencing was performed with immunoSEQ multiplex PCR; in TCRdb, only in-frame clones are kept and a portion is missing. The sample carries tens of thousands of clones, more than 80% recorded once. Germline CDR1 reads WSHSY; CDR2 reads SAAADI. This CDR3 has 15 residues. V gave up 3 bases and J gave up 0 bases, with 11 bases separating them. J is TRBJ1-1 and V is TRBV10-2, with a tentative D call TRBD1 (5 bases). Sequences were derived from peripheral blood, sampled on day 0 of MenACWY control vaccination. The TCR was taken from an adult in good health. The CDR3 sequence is CASSEGTAMNTEAFF. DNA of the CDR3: TGCGCCAGCAGTGAAGGGACTGCGATGAACACTGAAGCTTTCTTT.